This T cell receptor (beta chain) derives from a study of radiotherapy plus CTLA-4 blockade in lung cancer. Background on the study: In around 19% of patients, objective responses were seen; 30% to 35% had disease control. The study, taken as a whole, reports: Radiotherapy with ipilimumab was followed by blood expansion of tumor-derived clones. Dynamics of early blood T cell clones, together with interferon-beta, were reportedly the best predictors of response.

On this clone itself: Its cognate antigen is unknown.

The germline V and J ends were trimmed by 1 base and 0 bases, with 10 bases remaining between them. The germline gives CDR1 SGHVS, CDR2 FQNEAQ. The CDR3 loop spans 16 amino acids. Profiling relied on immunoSEQ multiplex PCR, and the TCRdb table lists in-frame clones only, not all of them. The data show tens of thousands of clones, with about 80% seen just once and 13% to 15% held by the top ten. Chemo-refractory metastatic non-small-cell lung cancer patients received focal radiation with ipilimumab CTLA-4 blockade. This TCR was recovered from a human donor with non-small cell lung cancer that progressed on radiotherapy plus ipilimumab. The sequencing used peripheral blood, collected from a patient treated with radiotherapy plus ipilimumab. J is TRBJ2-4 and V is TRBV7-8; D is uncertain. This chain's CDR3 is CASSLEAVLAKNIQYF. As DNA, the CDR3 is TGTGCCAGCAGCTTAGAGGCAGTGCTAGCCAAAAACATTCAGTACTTC.